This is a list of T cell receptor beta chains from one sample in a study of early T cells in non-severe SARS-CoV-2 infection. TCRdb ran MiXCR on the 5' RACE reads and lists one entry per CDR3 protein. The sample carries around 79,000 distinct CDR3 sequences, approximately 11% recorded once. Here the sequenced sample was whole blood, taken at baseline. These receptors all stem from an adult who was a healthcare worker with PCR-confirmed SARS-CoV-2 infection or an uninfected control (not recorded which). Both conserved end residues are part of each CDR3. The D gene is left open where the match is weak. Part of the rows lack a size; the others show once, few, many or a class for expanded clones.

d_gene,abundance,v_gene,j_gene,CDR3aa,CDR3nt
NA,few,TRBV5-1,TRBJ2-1,CASSPALGYNEQFF,TGCGCCAGCAGCCCGGCATTGGGCTACAATGAGCAGTTCTTC
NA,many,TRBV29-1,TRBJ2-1,CSVEWGKGQNEQFF,TGCAGCGTTGAATGGGGTAAAGGACAGAATGAGCAGTTCTTC
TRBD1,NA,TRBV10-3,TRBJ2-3,CASWTGHTDTQYF,TGTGCCAGTTGGACAGGCCACACAGATACGCAGTATTTT
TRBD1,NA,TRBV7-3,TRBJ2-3,CASSFRGPQYF,TGTGCCAGCAGCTTCAGGGGGCCACAGTATTTT
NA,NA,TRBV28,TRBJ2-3,CASTPPSGAKDTQYF,TGTGCCAGCACCCCCCCGTCGGGGGCAAAAGATACGCAGTATTTT
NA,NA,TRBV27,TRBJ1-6,CASSFRDTNSPLHF,TGTGCCAGCAGTTTCCGGGACACTAATTCACCCCTCCACTTT
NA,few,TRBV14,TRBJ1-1,CASSQDPPGHTEAFF,TGTGCCAGCAGCCAAGACCCCCCAGGACACACTGAAGCTTTCTTT
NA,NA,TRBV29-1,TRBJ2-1,CSVEPSSDNEQFF,TGCAGCGTTGAACCCTCTAGCGATAATGAGCAGTTCTTC
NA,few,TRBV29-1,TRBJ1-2,CSVEGERYGYTF,TGCAGCGTTGAAGGAGAACGCTATGGCTACACCTTC
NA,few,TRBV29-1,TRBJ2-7,CSVEVTGSDEQYF,TGCAGCGTTGAAGTAACAGGGAGTGACGAGCAGTACTTC
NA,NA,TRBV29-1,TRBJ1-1,CSVGQYTEAFF,TGCAGCGTCGGACAGTACACTGAAGCTTTCTTT
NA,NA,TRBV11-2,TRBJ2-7,CASSPGFRVFGQYF,TGTGCCAGCAGCCCGGGGTTTAGGGTTTTCGGGCAGTACTTC
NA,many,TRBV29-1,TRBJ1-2,CSVEAVINYGYTF,TGCAGCGTTGAAGCCGTTATCAACTATGGCTACACCTTC
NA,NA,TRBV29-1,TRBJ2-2,CSVGIGRTGELFF,TGCAGCGTTGGAATAGGGAGGACCGGGGAGCTGTTTTTT
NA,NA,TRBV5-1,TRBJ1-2,CASSGGSYGYTF,TGCGCCAGCAGCGGGGGATCTTATGGCTACACCTTC
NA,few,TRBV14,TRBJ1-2,CASSQGLWAYGYTF,TGTGCCAGCAGCCAAGGGCTCTGGGCCTATGGCTACACCTTC
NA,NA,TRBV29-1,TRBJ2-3,CSVGTRADTQYF,TGCAGCGTTGGAACTAGAGCAGATACGCAGTATTTT
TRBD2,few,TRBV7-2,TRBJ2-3,CASSFRGVAGASTDTQYF,TGTGCCAGCAGCTTCCGCGGGGTAGCGGGGGCAAGCACAGATACGCAGTATTTT
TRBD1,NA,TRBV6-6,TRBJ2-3,CASSQSTGYTQYF,TGTGCCAGCAGTCAGTCGACAGGGTATACGCAGTATTTT
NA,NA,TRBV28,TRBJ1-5,CASSRGLQNSNQPQHF,TGTGCCAGCAGCCGGGGGCTACAAAATAGCAATCAGCCCCAGCATTTT
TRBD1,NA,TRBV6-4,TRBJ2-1,CASSRAGGAGNEQFF,TGTGCCAGCAGCAGAGCAGGGGGCGCTGGGAATGAGCAGTTCTTC
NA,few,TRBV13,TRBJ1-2,CASSLRGAIVYGYTF,TGTGCCAGCAGCTTACGGGGGGCCATCGTCTATGGCTACACCTTC
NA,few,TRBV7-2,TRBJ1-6,CASSLGGGTLHF,TGTGCCAGCAGCTTAGGCGGGGGGACCCTCCACTTT
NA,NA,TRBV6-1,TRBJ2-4,CASSMGYGRTAKNIQYF,TGTGCCAGCAGTATGGGGTACGGTAGGACAGCCAAAAACATTCAGTACTTC
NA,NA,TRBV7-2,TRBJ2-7,CASSDRAAYEQYF,TGTGCCAGCAGCGACAGAGCCGCCTACGAGCAGTACTTC
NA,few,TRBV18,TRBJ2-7,CASSPTGEGSYEQYF,TGTGCCAGCTCACCGACAGGGGAGGGATCCTACGAGCAGTACTTC
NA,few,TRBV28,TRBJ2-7,CASSSLKTPIDSYEQYF,TGTGCCAGCAGTTCCCTGAAGACTCCCATAGACTCCTACGAGCAGTACTTC
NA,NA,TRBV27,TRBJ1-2,CASSFSAGGYGYTF,TGTGCCAGCAGTTTTTCCGCCGGTGGCTATGGCTACACCTTC
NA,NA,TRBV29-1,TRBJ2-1,CSVDLTPTYNEQFF,TGCAGCGTTGACCTTACCCCGACTTACAATGAGCAGTTCTTC
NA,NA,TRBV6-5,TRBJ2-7,CASRRDNYEQYF,TGTGCCAGCAGACGGGACAACTACGAGCAGTACTTC
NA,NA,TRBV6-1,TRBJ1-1,CASSEVRINTEAFF,TGTGCCAGCAGTGAAGTCAGAATCAACACTGAAGCTTTCTTT
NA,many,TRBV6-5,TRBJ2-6,CASTKRGSGANVLTF,TGTGCCAGCACCAAAAGGGGTTCTGGGGCCAACGTCCTGACTTTC
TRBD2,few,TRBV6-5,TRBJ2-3,CASSLVATGLAGGQDTQYF,TGTGCCAGCAGCCTCGTCGCAACGGGCCTAGCGGGGGGGCAAGATACGCAGTATTTT
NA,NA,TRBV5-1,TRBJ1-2,CASSLEGRNYGYTF,TGCGCCAGCAGCTTGGAAGGCAGGAACTATGGCTACACCTTC
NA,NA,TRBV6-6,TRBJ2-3,CASSLHGGPNTDTQYF,TGTGCCAGCAGTTTACACGGGGGCCCGAACACAGATACGCAGTATTTT
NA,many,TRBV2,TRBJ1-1,CASSVSMNTEAFF,TGTGCCAGCAGTGTGTCCATGAACACTGAAGCTTTCTTT
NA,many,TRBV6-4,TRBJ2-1,CASSDSQGPYNEQFF,TGTGCCAGCAGTGACTCCCAGGGCCCCTACAATGAGCAGTTCTTC
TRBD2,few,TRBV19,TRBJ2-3,CASKLAATDTQYF,TGTGCCAGTAAACTAGCGGCCACAGATACGCAGTATTTT
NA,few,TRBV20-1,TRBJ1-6,CSAQRNNSPLHF,TGCAGTGCGCAGCGCAATAATTCACCCCTCCACTTT
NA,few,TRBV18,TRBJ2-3,CASSPGGLGDTQYF,TGTGCCAGCTCACCAGGGGGACTGGGTGATACGCAGTATTTT
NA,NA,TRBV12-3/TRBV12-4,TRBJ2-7,CASSRTFSYEQYF,TGTGCCAGCAGTAGGACATTTTCCTACGAGCAGTACTTC
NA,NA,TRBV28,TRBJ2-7,CASSLEVPGEEQYF,TGTGCCAGCAGTTTGGAGGTCCCGGGGGAGGAGCAGTACTTC
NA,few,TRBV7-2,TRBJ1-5,CASSSKGRVSNQPQHF,TGTGCCAGCAGCTCCAAGGGCAGGGTCAGCAATCAGCCCCAGCATTTT
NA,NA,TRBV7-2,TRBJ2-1,CASSPVRANNEQFF,TGTGCCAGCAGCCCCGTGAGGGCGAACAATGAGCAGTTCTTC
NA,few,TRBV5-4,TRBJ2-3,CASSPSLSTDTQYF,TGTGCCAGCAGCCCCAGTTTATCCACAGATACGCAGTATTTT
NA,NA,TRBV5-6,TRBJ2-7,CASRHGGEQYF,TGTGCGAGCCGGCACGGGGGCGAGCAGTACTTC
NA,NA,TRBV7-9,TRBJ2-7,CASSFGTPPYEQYF,TGTGCCAGCAGCTTCGGGACACCACCCTACGAGCAGTACTTC
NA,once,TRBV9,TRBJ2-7,CASSATTSSYEQYF,TGTGCCAGCAGCGCCACTACAAGCTCCTACGAGCAGTACTTC
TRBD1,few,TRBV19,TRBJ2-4,CASSSRPGQGAKNIQYF,TGTGCCAGTAGTTCCCGGCCGGGACAGGGGGCCAAAAACATTCAGTACTTC
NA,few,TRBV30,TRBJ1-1,CAWSFPVGRNTEAFF,TGTGCCTGGAGTTTCCCCGTAGGTCGTAACACTGAAGCTTTCTTT